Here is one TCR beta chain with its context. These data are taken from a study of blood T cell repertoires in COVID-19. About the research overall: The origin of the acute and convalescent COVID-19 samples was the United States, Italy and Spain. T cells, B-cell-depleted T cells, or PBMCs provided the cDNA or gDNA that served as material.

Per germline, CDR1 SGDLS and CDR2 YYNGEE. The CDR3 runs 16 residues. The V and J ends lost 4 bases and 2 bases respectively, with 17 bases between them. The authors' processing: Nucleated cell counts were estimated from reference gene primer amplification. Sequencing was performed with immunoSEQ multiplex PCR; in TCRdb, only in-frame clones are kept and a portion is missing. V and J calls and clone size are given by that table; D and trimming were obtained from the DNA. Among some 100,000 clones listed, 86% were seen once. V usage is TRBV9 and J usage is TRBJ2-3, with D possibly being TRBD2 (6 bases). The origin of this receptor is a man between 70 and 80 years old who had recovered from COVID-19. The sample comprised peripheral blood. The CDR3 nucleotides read TGTGCCAGCAGCCTCCCGAAGGAGGGCCCCACAGATACGCAGTATTTT. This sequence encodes CASSLPKEGPTDTQYF.